What follows are 21 T cell receptor beta chains derived from one specimen sequenced in a study of blood T cells in healthy people across ages. The second PCR ran 7 to 11 cycles with a sample-barcoded 5' primer and J-beta primers. TCRdb analysed the 5' RACE reads with MiXCR anew, one entry per CDR3 protein. Of some 1.4 million distinct CDR3 sequences in the sample, 42% were seen once. Sequenced sample: blood. All receptors come from a woman aged 18-29 years in good health.

This sequence joins TRBV28 and TRBJ2-1; D ambiguous. This CDR3 comprises 13 residues. Germline V gene sequence: CDR1 MDHEN, CDR2 SYDVKM. Trimming took 6 bases from V and 10 from J, leaving 16 bases between them. CDR3 protein: CASRPGRVPEQFF. In DNA, the CDR3 is TGTGCCAGCAGGCCAGGCCGGGTTCCAGAGCAGTTCTTC.

This clonotype was seen only a few times. In DNA, the CDR3 is TGTGCCAGTAGACTAGCGGGGGGATTAGCAGATACGCAGTATTTT. This sequence encodes CASRLAGGLADTQYF. This sequence joins TRBV6-5 and TRBJ2-3; 13 bases are shared with TRBD2. In germline, CDR1 is MNHEY, CDR2 SVGAGI. The CDR3 length is 15 residues. V lost 9 bases to trimming and J lost 4 bases; unmatched junction nucleotides: 7.

A few counts support this clonotype. The chain combines TRBV7-9 with TRBJ2-3, with D possibly being TRBD2 (5 bases). Trimming took off 5 bases at V and 0 bases at J, with 12 bases between the two ends. This CDR3 is built from 15 residues. Looked up from germline, CDR1 is SEHNR and CDR2 is FQNEAQ (reference sequence). The CDR3 loop is CASSPREQSTDTQYF. The CDR3 DNA follows: TGTGCCAGCAGCCCCCGGGAACAGAGCACAGATACGCAGTATTTT.

CDR3 DNA: TGTGCCAGCAGCGCGACAGGGGGAACAGAGACCCAGTACTTC. It translates to CASSATGGTETQYF. The chain has TRBV7-7 and TRBJ2-5; TRBD1 aligns across 9 bases. The CDR3 runs to 14 residues. Germline V gives CDR1 SSHAT, CDR2 FNYEAQ (reference sequence). With 5 bases clipped from V and 4 bases from J, the junction kept 5 bases outside the gene matches.

The chain carries TRBV29-1 and TRBJ1-2, with D tentatively TRBD1 (6 bases). This CDR3 has 13 amino acids. Looked up from germline, CDR1 is SQVTM and CDR2 is ANQGSEA. V was shortened by 5 bases and J by 6 bases, with 16 bases between the two germline ends. CDR3 sequence (DNA): TGCAGCGTTTCTAAAGGGGGGTCGGATGGCTACACCTTC. Protein: CSVSKGGSDGYTF.

This clonotype was seen only a few times. The J gene is TRBJ1-2, the V gene TRBV7-2; possible D gene TRBD1, 6 bases. Per germline, CDR1 SGHTA and CDR2 FQGNSA. V lost 5 bases, J lost 6 bases, and 13 bases lay in between. This CDR3 comprises 13 residues. CDR3 sequence reads: CASSLQGSNGYTF. For the CDR3, the DNA is TGTGCCAGCAGCCTACAGGGTTCCAATGGCTACACCTTC. The entire variable domain, with the rest obtained from reference TRBV7-2 and TRBJ1-2, is as follows: GAGVSQSPSNKVTEKGKDVELRCDPISGHTALYWYRQSLGQGLEFLIYFQGNSAPDKSGLPSDRFSAERTGGSVSTLTIQRTQQEDSAVYLCASSLQGSNGYTFGSGTRLTVV.

The V and J genes are TRBV20-1 and TRBJ1-2, with a possible D match to TRBD1 (5 bases). The CDR3 has 14 amino acids. Germline V gene sequence: CDR1 DFQATT, CDR2 SNEGSKA (reference sequence). Trimming took off 6 bases at V and 5 bases at J, with 19 bases between the two ends. The CDR3 bases are TGCAGTGCCGCCGAGCCCGGGGGAGGATATGGCTACACCTTC. It is translated as CSAAEPGGGYGYTF.

J is TRBJ2-1 and V is TRBV5-6; D not resolved. V lost 4 bases and J lost 2, with 16 bases in between. CDR3 length: 16 amino acids. The germline V gene encodes CDR1 SGHDT and CDR2 YYEEEE. The CDR3 spells CASSAARAPTYNEQFF. The CDR3 region has the DNA TGTGCCAGCAGCGCCGCTAGGGCCCCAACCTACAATGAGCAGTTCTTC. Together with reference TRBV5-6 and TRBJ2-1, the CDR3 gives the full variable domain: DAGVTQSPTHLIKTRGQQVTLRCSPKSGHDTVSWYQQALGQGPQFIFQYYEEEERQRGNFPDRFSGHQFPNYSSELNVNALLLGDSALYLCASSAARAPTYNEQFFGPGTRLTVL.

The chain carries TRBV29-1 and TRBJ2-7, with 11 nucleotides matching TRBD2. The CDR3 runs to 15 residues. In germline, CDR1 is SQVTM, CDR2 ANQGSEA. Trimming at V came to 3 bases and at J to 10 bases, leaving 14 bases not matched to a gene. CDR3 sequence: CSVELSSGGKEAQYF. In DNA, the CDR3 is TGCAGCGTTGAGTTATCTAGCGGGGGGAAAGAGGCCCAGTACTTC.

The gene calls are TRBV29-1 and TRBJ1-2; a possible D gene is TRBD1 (5 bases). The CDR3 is made up of 16 amino acids. Germline CDR1 SQVTM, CDR2 ANQGSEA. Trimming cost V 6 bases and J 2 bases, with 22 bases left between them. CDR3 coding DNA: TGCAGCGTCCGTTCGGTCGGGGGGTACGGGAACTATGGCTACACCTTC. This codes for CSVRSVGGYGNYGYTF.

The rearrangement uses TRBV9 and TRBJ1-1; D unresolved. The V gene's germline CDR1 is SGDLS and CDR2 YYNGEE. CDR3 length: 11 residues. Trimming left V 0 bases short and J 5 bases short, with 2 bases between. The chain's CDR3 is CASSVETEAFF. The CDR3 DNA reads TGTGCCAGCAGCGTAGAGACTGAAGCTTTCTTT.

The chain has TRBV20-1 and TRBJ2-7; 15 positions match TRBD2. CDR1 and CDR2 from the germline V gene are DFQATT and SNEGSKA (reference sequence). V was clipped by 2 bases and J by 5 bases; unmatched bases: 4. This CDR3 contains 15 residues. This CDR3 is CSARSGTSGRNEQYF. The CDR3, as DNA: TGCAGTGCTAGATCCGGGACTAGCGGGAGGAACGAGCAGTACTTC.

This sequence joins TRBV7-6 and TRBJ1-1, with D maybe TRBD1 (6 bases). Trimming cost V 5 bases and J 0 bases, with 16 bases left between them. The CDR3 has 16 amino acids. CDR1 and CDR2 (germline): SGHVS, FNYEAQ. CDR3 sequence reads: CASSKGGKALNTEAFF. DNA of the CDR3: TGTGCCAGCAGCAAGGGGGGCAAGGCTTTGAACACTGAAGCTTTCTTT.

This clonotype turned up a few times. The CDR3 spells CSAPARGLLTEAFF. CDR3 coding DNA: TGCAGTGCTCCAGCGAGGGGGCTCCTCACTGAAGCTTTCTTT. The chain links TRBV20-1 to TRBJ1-1; 7 nucleotides align to TRBD1. Germline V gives CDR1 DFQATT, CDR2 SNEGSKA (reference sequence). The CDR3 length is 14 residues. With 5 bases clipped from V and 4 bases from J, the junction kept 10 bases outside the gene matches.

This chain joins TRBV6-1 and TRBJ1-1; D is possibly TRBD1 (5 bases). The germline V gene encodes CDR1 MNHNS and CDR2 SASEGT. There are 15 residues in the CDR3. V dropped 6 bases and J dropped 1 base, with 15 bases sitting between them. The CDR3 coding sequence is TGTGCCAGCAGCGGACCGGGGCAGGCGAACACTGAAGCTTTCTTT. Protein product: CASSGPGQANTEAFF.

The chain links TRBV20-1 to TRBJ2-1, with 9 bases lining up with TRBD2. The length of the CDR3 is 14 residues. The V segment lost 8 bases and the J segment 5 bases; nucleotides outside the gene matches: 10. CDR1 is DFQATT and CDR2 is SNEGSKA in the germline V gene (reference sequence). The CDR3 nucleotides read TGCAGTCCCGGTGCTAGCGGGACTGACAATGAGCAGTTCTTC. Its protein is CSPGASGTDNEQFF.

This clonotype was observed many times. The V and J genes are TRBV3-1 and TRBJ2-3, with 11 bases that match TRBD2. The germline gives CDR1 LGHDT, CDR2 YNNKEL (reference sequence). The CDR3 has 16 amino acids. J gave up 7 bases and V 4 bases, and 10 bases lay outside the gene matches. This CDR3 is CASSLELAGAMYTQYF. CDR3 in DNA: TGTGCCAGCAGCCTGGAACTAGCGGGGGCCATGTATACGCAGTATTTT.

The V gene is TRBV2, the J gene TRBJ2-7, with D maybe TRBD1 (8 bases). The ends were cut back, 9 bases at V and 2 bases at J, with 17 bases in the middle. Germline values: CDR1 SNHLY, CDR2 FYNNEI. The CDR3 contains 14 residues. CDR3 DNA sequence: TGTGCCAGTATTACAGGGGGAGGGACCTACGAGCAGTACTTC. Its translation: CASITGGGTYEQYF.

V usage is TRBV7-2 and J usage is TRBJ1-4, with D perhaps TRBD1 (6 bases). Germline V lookup: CDR1 SGHTA, CDR2 FQGNSA. The CDR3 runs to 12 residues. The germline V and J ends were trimmed by 5 bases and 13 bases, with 14 bases remaining between them. CDR3 sequence: CASSPDRFTLFF. CDR3 DNA: TGTGCCAGCAGCCCTGACAGGTTCACACTGTTTTTT.

As to this clonotype: One end of the junction fails to match germline, which may point to a read error. The chain couples TRBV20-1 to TRBJ2-1, with D maybe TRBD2 (6 bases). This CDR3 spans 14 amino acids. The germline gives CDR1 DFQATT, CDR2 SNEGSKA (reference sequence). CDR3 bases: TGCAGTGCACAAGGACTACTCTCCTACAGTGAGCAGTTCTTC. Translating it yields CSAQGLLSYSEQFF.

The rearrangement joins TRBV6-1 to TRBJ2-7; D may be TRBD2 (5 bases). CDR3 length: 15 residues. Trimming removed 1 base from V and 3 bases from J, with 13 bases in between. Germline lookup yields CDR1 MNHNS and CDR2 SASEGT. Here the CDR3 DNA reads TGTGCCAGCAGTGAAGGTCCCGGCGCGGGCTACGAGCAGTACTTC. The encoded protein is CASSEGPGAGYEQYF.